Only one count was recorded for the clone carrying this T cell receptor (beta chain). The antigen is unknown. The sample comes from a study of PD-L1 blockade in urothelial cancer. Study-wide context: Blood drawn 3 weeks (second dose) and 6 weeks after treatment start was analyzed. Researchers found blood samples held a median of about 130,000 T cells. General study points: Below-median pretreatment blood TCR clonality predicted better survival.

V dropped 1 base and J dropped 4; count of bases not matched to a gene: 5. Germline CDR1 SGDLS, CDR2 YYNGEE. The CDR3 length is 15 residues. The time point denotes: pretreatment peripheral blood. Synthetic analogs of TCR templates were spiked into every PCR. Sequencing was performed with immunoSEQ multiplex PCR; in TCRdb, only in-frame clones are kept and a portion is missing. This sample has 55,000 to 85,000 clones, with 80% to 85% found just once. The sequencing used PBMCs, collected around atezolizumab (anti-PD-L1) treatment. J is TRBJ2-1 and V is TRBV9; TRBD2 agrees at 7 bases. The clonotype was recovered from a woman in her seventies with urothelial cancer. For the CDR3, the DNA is TGTGCCAGCAGCGTAACCAGCGGGGAGTACAATGAGCAGTTCTTC. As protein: CASSVTSGEYNEQFF.